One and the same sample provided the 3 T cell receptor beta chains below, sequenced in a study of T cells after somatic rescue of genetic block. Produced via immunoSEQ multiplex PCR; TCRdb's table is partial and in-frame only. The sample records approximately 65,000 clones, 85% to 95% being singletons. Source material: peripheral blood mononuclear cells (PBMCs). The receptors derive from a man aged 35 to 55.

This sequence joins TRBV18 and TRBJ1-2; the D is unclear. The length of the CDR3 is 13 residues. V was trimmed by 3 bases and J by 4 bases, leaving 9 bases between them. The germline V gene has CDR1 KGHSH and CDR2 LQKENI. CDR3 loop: CASSPAARYGYTF. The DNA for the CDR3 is TGTGCCAGCTCACCGGCGGCACGCTATGGCTACACCTTC. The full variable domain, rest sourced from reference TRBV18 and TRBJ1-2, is NAGVMQNPRHLVRRRGQEARLRCSPMKGHSHVYWYRQLPEEGLKFMVYLQKENIIDESGMPKERFSAEFPKEGPSILRIQQVVRGDSAAYFCASSPAARYGYTFGSGTRLTVV.

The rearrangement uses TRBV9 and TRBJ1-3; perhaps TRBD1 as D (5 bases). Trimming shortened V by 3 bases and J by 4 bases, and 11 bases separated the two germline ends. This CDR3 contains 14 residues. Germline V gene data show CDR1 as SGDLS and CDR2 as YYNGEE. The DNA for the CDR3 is TGTGCCAGCAGCGGGGGCGGGCGAGGAAACACCATATATTTT. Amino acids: CASSGGGRGNTIYF. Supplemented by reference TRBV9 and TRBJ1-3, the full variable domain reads DSGVTQTPKHLITATGQRVTLRCSPRSGDLSVYWYQQSLDQGLQFLIQYYNGEERAKGNILERFSAQQFPDLHSELNLSSLELGDSALYFCASSGGGRGNTIYFGEGSWLTVV.

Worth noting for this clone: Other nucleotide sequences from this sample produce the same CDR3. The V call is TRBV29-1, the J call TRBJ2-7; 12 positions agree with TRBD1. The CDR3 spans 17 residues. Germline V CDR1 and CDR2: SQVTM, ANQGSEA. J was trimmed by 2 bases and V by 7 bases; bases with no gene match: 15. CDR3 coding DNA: TGCAGCGGCCGATCGGGACAGGGGGCGGGGGGGACCTACGAGCAGTACTTC. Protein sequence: CSGRSGQGAGGTYEQYF.